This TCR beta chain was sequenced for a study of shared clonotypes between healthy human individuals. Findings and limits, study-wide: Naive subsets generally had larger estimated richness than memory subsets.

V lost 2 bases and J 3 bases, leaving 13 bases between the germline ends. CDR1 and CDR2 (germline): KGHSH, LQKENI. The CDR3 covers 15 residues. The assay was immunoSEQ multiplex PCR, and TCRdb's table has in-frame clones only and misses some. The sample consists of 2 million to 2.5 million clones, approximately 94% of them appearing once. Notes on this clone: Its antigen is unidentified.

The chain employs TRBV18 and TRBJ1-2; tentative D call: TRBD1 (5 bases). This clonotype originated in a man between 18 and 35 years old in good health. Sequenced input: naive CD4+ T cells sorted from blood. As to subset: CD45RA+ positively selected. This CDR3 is CASSPGAGRDYGYTF. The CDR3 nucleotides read TGTGCCAGCTCACCAGGGGCAGGGCGAGACTATGGCTACACCTTC.